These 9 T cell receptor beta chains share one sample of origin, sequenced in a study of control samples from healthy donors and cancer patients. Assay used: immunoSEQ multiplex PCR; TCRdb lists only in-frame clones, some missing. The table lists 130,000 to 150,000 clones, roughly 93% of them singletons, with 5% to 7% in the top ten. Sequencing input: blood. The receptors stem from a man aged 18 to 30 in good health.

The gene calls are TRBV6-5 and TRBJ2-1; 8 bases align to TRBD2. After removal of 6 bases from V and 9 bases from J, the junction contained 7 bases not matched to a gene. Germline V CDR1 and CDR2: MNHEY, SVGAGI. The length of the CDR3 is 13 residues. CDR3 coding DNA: TGTGCCAGCAGGGCCGGGAGGGTGACTGAGCAGTTCTTC. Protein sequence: CASRAGRVTEQFF.

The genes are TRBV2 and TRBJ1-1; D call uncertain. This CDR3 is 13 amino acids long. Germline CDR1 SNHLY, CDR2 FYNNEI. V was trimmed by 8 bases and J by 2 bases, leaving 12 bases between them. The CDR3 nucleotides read TGTGCCAGCTCTTTTTTTCTTAACACTGAAGCTTTCTTT. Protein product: CASSFFLNTEAFF.

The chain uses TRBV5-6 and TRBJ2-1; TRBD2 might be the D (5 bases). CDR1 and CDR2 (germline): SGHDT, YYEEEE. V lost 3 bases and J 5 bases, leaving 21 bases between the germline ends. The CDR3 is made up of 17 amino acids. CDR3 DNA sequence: TGTGCCAGCAGCTACCCTACTTTCCGGGGTTATAACAATGAGCAGTTCTTC. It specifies CASSYPTFRGYNNEQFF.

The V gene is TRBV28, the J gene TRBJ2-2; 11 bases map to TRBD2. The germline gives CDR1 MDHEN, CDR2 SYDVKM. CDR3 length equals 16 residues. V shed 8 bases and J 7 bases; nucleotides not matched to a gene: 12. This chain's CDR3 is CASRSVASGRHGELFF. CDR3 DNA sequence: TGTGCCAGCCGAAGCGTGGCTAGCGGGAGGCACGGGGAGCTGTTTTTT.

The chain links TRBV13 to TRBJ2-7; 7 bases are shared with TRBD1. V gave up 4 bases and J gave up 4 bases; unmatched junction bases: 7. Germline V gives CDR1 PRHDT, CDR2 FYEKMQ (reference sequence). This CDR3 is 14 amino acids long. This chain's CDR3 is CASSSTGQSYEQYF. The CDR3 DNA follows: TGTGCCAGCAGCTCGACGGGACAGTCGTACGAGCAGTACTTC.

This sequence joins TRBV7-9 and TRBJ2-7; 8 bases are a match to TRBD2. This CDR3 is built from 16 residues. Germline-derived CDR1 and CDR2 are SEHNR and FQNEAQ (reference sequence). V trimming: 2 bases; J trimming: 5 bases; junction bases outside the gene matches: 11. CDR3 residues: CASSLPDGRGMNEQYF. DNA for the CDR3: TGTGCCAGCAGCTTACCCGACGGGAGGGGTATGAACGAGCAGTACTTC.

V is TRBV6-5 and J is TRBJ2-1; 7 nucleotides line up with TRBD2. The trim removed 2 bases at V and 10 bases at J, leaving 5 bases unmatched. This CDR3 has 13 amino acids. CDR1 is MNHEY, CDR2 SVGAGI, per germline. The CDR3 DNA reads TGTGCCAGCAGTTACCTGGCGGGAGTAGAGCAGTTCTTC. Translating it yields CASSYLAGVEQFF.

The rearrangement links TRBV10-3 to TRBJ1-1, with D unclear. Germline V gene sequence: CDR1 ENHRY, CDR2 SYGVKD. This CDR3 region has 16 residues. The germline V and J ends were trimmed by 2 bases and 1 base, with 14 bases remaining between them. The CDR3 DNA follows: TGTGCCATCAGTGAGGGGAAGGGATCGGGGAACACTGAAGCTTTCTTT. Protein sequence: CAISEGKGSGNTEAFF.

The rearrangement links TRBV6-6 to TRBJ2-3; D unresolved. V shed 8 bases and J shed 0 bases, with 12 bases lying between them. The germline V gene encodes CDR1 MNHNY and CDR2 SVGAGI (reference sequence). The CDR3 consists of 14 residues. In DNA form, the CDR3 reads TGTGCCAGCCGTAGCAGTCCTAGCACAGATACGCAGTATTTT. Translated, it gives CASRSSPSTDTQYF.